This T cell receptor (beta chain) was documented in a study of blood T cells in healthy people across ages. Concerning this clonotype itself: One end of the junction varies from germline; a read error may be responsible.

The CDR3 loop spans 13 amino acids. Germline lookup yields CDR1 LGHDT and CDR2 YNNKEL (reference sequence). Together with a sample-barcoded 5' primer, a J-beta primer mix was included in a second PCR lasting about 7 to 11 cycles. TCRdb redid the calling of the 5' RACE reads with MiXCR, one entry per CDR3 protein. The sample holds approximately 1.5 million distinct CDR3 sequences; roughly 30% are singletons and the top ten take roughly 10%. This receptor was identified in a woman between 25 and 40 years old in good health. This chain joins TRBV3-1 and TRBJ1-5; D gene ambiguous. The sequencing sample was made of blood. Here the CDR3 DNA reads TGTGTCAGCAGCCAAGAGTGGGGTCAGCCCCAGCATTTT. Residues: CVSSQEWGQPQHF.